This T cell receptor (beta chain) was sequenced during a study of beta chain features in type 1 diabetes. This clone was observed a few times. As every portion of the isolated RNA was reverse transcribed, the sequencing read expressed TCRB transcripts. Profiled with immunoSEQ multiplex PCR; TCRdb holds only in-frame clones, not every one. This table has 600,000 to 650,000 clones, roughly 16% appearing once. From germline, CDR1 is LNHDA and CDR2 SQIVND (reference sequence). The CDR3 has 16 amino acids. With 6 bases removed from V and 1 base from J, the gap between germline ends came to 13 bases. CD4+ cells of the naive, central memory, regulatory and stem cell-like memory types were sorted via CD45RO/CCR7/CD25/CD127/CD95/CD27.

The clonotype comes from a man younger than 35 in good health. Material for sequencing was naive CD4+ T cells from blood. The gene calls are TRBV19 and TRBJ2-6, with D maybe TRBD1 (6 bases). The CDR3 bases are TGTGCCAGTAGCTGGACAGCCGTTTCTGGGGCCAACGTCCTGACTTTC. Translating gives CASSWTAVSGANVLTF.